A single sample gave rise to the 20 T cell receptor beta chains below, sequenced in a study of breast tumors, draining lymph nodes, adjacent tissues. One entry per CDR3 protein results from TCRdb running MiXCR on the multiplex PCR reads. Among roughly 32,000 distinct CDR3 sequences listed, 35% to 40% were seen once. The sample was breast tumor tissue. Receptors were obtained from a female donor with breast cancer. Some clones in this sample may be carry-over from other donors' samples.

This clonotype was recorded at least ten times. V is TRBV27 and J is TRBJ2-5, with 8 bases that match TRBD2. Germline loops: CDR1 MNHEY, CDR2 SMNVEV (reference sequence). This CDR3 has 14 amino acids. V lost 2 bases to trimming and J lost 5 bases; unmatched junction nucleotides: 4. The CDR3 DNA reads as TGTGCCAGCAGTTTACTAGCGGGTGCGGAGACCCAGTACTTC. It codes for CASSLLAGAETQYF.

The chain has TRBV6-6 and TRBJ2-3; 9 nucleotides match TRBD2. Germline V gene lookup returns CDR1 MNHNY and CDR2 SVGAGI (reference sequence). There are 17 residues in the CDR3. The trim removed 5 bases at V and 2 bases at J, leaving 11 bases unmatched. This CDR3 reads CASSRLTLAGYTDTQYF. For the CDR3, the DNA is TGTGCCAGCAGTCGGCTAACCCTAGCGGGGTACACAGATACGCAGTATTTT.

The rearrangement uses TRBV29-1 and TRBJ2-5, with 7 nucleotides matching TRBD1. Germline V gives CDR1 SQVTM, CDR2 ANQGSEA. CDR3 length: 12 amino acids. V lost 5 bases and J lost 4; bases outside the gene matches: 4. As DNA, the CDR3 is TGCAGCGTTACTTACAGGGGAGAGACCCAGTACTTC. Translating gives CSVTYRGETQYF.

Many counts were recorded for this clonotype. V gene TRBV6-5 combines with J gene TRBJ2-7, with a tentative D call TRBD2 (6 bases). The CDR3 runs to 13 residues. Trimming removed 6 bases from V and 4 bases from J, with 13 bases in between. Germline values: CDR1 MNHEY, CDR2 SVGAGI. The CDR3 loop reads CASRRGGRYEQYF. The CDR3, as DNA: TGTGCCAGCAGGCGGGGTGGTAGGTACGAGCAGTACTTC.

The V call is TRBV20-1, the J call TRBJ2-5; TRBD2 matches at 9 bases. The CDR3 length is 15 residues. Germline values: CDR1 DFQATT, CDR2 SNEGSKA (reference sequence). V lost 1 base and J lost 2; bases outside the gene matches: 5. CDR3 residues: CSARASSGTQETQYF. Here the CDR3 DNA reads TGCAGTGCTAGAGCTTCTAGCGGGACGCAAGAGACCCAGTACTTC.

The chain combines TRBV4-1 with TRBJ2-2; TRBD2 matches 12 bases. Germline V lookup: CDR1 MGHRA, CDR2 YSYEKL. The junction had 9 bases not matched to a gene; V was cut back by 3 bases and J by 7 bases. CDR3 size: 17 residues. CDR3: CASSQALAGGPVGELFF. CDR3 coding DNA: TGCGCCAGCAGCCAGGCCCTAGCGGGAGGGCCGGTCGGGGAGCTGTTTTTT.

Ten or more counts support this clonotype. V is TRBV24-1 and J is TRBJ2-2; no firm D call. Per the germline V gene, CDR1 is KGHDR and CDR2 is SFDVKD. CDR3 length: 11 residues. V lost 4 bases, J lost 10 bases, and 6 bases lay in between. DNA of the CDR3: TGTGCCACCAGTGAGGCCAAGGAGCTGTTTTTT. Its protein product is CATSEAKELFF.

The V and J genes are TRBV30 and TRBJ2-1, with 7 bases aligning to TRBD2. Germline V CDR1 and CDR2: GTSNPN, SVGIG (reference sequence). CDR3 size: 13 residues. Here the CDR3 reads CGGEGLSYNEQFF. CDR3 coding DNA: TGTGGGGGGGAGGGGCTCTCCTACAATGAGCAGTTCTTC.

At least ten counts were recorded for this clonotype. Written as DNA, the CDR3 is TGTGCCAGCAGCCAAGAAGTCAATGAGCAGTTCTTC. Amino acids: CASSQEVNEQFF. This rearrangement joins TRBV4-2 to TRBJ2-1; D not resolved. Trimming pared 0 bases from V and 6 bases from J, leaving 3 bases between. The CDR3 extends over 12 amino acids. Germline V CDR1 and CDR2: LGHNA, YNFKEQ.

A note on this clonotype: One junction end does not reproduce the germline sequence, and a read error may be involved. V is TRBV28 and J is TRBJ1-4, with D perhaps matching TRBD1 (5 bases). The CDR3 is made up of 15 amino acids. CDR1 MDHEN and CDR2 SYDVKM come from the germline V gene. The CDR3 reads CASSPGYGGNEKLFF. CDR3 DNA: TGTGCCAGCAGTCCAGGATACGGGGGGAATGAAAAGCTGTTTTTT. The whole variable domain, filled in from reference TRBV28 and TRBJ1-4, reads DVKVTQSSRYLVKRTGEKVFLECVQDMDHENMFWYRQDPGLGLRLIYFSYDVKMKEKGDIPEGYSVSREKKERFSLILESASTNQTSMYLCASSPGYGGNEKLFFGSGTQLSVL.

A word on this clonotype: The junction departs from germline at one end; a sequencing error may be responsible. CDR3: CAGSVGGTGDNEQFF. Written as DNA, the CDR3 is TGTGCCGGCAGCGTAGGAGGGACAGGCGACAATGAGCAGTTCTTC. This sequence joins TRBV9 and TRBJ2-1; 8 positions match TRBD1. Per the germline V gene, CDR1 is SGDLS and CDR2 is YYNGEE. The CDR3 spans 15 residues.

This clonotype is medium-sized in the sample. V usage is TRBV7-6 and J usage is TRBJ2-3; D ambiguous. The CDR3 spans 15 residues. Germline assignment: CDR1 SGHVS and CDR2 FNYEAQ. Trimming stripped 2 bases from V and 3 bases from J, with 12 bases between. The CDR3 spells CASSLNPDGTDTQYF. As DNA, the CDR3 is TGTGCCAGCAGCTTAAACCCCGATGGTACAGATACGCAGTATTTT.

This clonotype was observed at least ten times. J is TRBJ1-4 and V is TRBV5-6; tentatively, D is TRBD1 (6 bases). This CDR3 spans 14 amino acids. V dropped 1 base and J dropped 8 bases, with 12 bases sitting between them. Germline lookup yields CDR1 SGHDT and CDR2 YYEEEE. In DNA, the CDR3 is TGTGCCAGCAGCTTGCCAGGGGCCAGCGAAAAACTGTTTTTT. Its protein is CASSLPGASEKLFF.

This clonotype was counted at least ten times. The chain employs TRBV20-1 and TRBJ2-7; D unclear. Per germline, CDR1 DFQATT and CDR2 SNEGSKA (reference sequence). V shed 3 bases and J shed 4 bases, with 13 bases lying between them. The CDR3 spans 13 residues. CDR3 sequence reads: CSARGSLGYEQYF. In DNA, the CDR3 is TGCAGTGCTAGGGGCAGCCTTGGGTACGAGCAGTACTTC.

The genes are TRBV19 and TRBJ1-1, with D unclear. Trimming took off 7 bases at V and 0 bases at J, with 12 bases between the two ends. The CDR3 is 14 amino acids. CDR1 is LNHDA, CDR2 SQIVND, per germline (reference sequence). The CDR3 loop is CASTGGRLNTEAFF. In DNA form, the CDR3 reads TGTGCCAGTACAGGCGGCAGGCTGAACACTGAAGCTTTCTTT. Filled out from reference TRBV19 and TRBJ1-1, the complete variable domain reads DGGITQSPKYLFRKEGQNVTLSCEQNLNHDAMYWYRQDPGQGLRLIYYSQIVNDFQKGDIAEGYSVSREKKESFPLTVTSAQKNPTAFYLCASTGGRLNTEAFFGQGTRLTVV.

This clonotype was detected only once. CDR3 region: CSAPLGTSRYNEQFF. For the CDR3, the DNA is TGCAGTGCTCCGCTAGGGACTAGTCGGTACAATGAGCAGTTCTTC. The chain is built from TRBV20-1 and TRBJ2-1; 8 bases line up with TRBD2. The CDR3 sequence is 15 residues long. V lost 5 bases to trimming and J lost 4 bases; unmatched junction nucleotides: 10. Germline CDR1 is DFQATT and CDR2 is SNEGSKA (reference sequence).

At least ten counts were recorded for this clonotype. This chain connects TRBV11-1 to TRBJ2-5; TRBD1 is a possible D gene (5 bases). CDR1 and CDR2 from the germline V gene are SGHAT and FQDESV (reference sequence). CDR3 size: 14 residues. V gave up 2 bases and J gave up 5 bases, with 12 bases separating them. The CDR3 region is CASSLSRGRETQYF. The CDR3, as DNA: TGTGCCAGCAGCTTAAGTAGGGGTCGGGAGACCCAGTACTTC.

The chain employs TRBV19 and TRBJ1-4; perhaps TRBD1 as D (5 bases). This CDR3 contains 16 residues. The germline V gene encodes CDR1 LNHDA and CDR2 SQIVND (reference sequence). Trimming took off 8 bases at V and 0 bases at J, with 16 bases between the two ends. The CDR3 region is CASSGAAFATNEKLFF. The CDR3 DNA reads as TGTGCCAGTTCCGGGGCAGCGTTTGCAACTAATGAAAAACTGTTTTTT. The full variable domain, with the rest looked up from reference TRBV19 and TRBJ1-4, is DGGITQSPKYLFRKEGQNVTLSCEQNLNHDAMYWYRQDPGQGLRLIYYSQIVNDFQKGDIAEGYSVSREKKESFPLTVTSAQKNPTAFYLCASSGAAFATNEKLFFGSGTQLSVL.

This clonotype was picked up many times. The chain joins TRBV4-3 to TRBJ2-7, with D possibly TRBD2 on 6 matching bases. V was clipped by 4 bases and J by 0 bases, with 16 bases between them. Germline V lookup: CDR1 LGHNA, CDR2 YSLEER. The CDR3 contains 16 residues. This CDR3 reads CASSRTASETSYEQYF. The CDR3 region has the DNA TGCGCCAGCAGCCGTACCGCTAGCGAAACCTCCTACGAGCAGTACTTC.

By frequency in the sample, this clonotype is medium-sized (0.01 to 0.1%). J is TRBJ1-2 and V is TRBV20-1, with D perhaps TRBD1 (6 bases). Germline lookup yields CDR1 DFQATT and CDR2 SNEGSKA (reference sequence). The CDR3 is 15 residues long. With 0 bases removed from V and 2 bases from J, the gap between germline ends came to 13 bases. The CDR3 nucleotides read TGCAGTGCTAGAGATCGGGGGGGCGGGAACTATGGCTACACCTTC. As protein: CSARDRGGGNYGYTF.